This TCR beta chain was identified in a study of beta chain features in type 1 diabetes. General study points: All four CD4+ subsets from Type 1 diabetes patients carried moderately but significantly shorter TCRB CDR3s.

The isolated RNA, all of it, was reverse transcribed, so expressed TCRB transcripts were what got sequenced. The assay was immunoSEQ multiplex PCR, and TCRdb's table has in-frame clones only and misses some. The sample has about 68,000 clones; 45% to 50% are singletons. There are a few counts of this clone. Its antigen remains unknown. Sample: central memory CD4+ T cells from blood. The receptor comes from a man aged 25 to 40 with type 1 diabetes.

The CDR3 here is CATRGGEQYF. CDR3 nucleotides: TGTGCCACCAGGGGGGGCGAGCAGTACTTC. The V call is TRBV21-1, the J call TRBJ2-7; the D call TRBD2 from the table was never checked on the DNA. TRBV21-1 is deemed a pseudogene. This CDR3 is built from 10 residues.